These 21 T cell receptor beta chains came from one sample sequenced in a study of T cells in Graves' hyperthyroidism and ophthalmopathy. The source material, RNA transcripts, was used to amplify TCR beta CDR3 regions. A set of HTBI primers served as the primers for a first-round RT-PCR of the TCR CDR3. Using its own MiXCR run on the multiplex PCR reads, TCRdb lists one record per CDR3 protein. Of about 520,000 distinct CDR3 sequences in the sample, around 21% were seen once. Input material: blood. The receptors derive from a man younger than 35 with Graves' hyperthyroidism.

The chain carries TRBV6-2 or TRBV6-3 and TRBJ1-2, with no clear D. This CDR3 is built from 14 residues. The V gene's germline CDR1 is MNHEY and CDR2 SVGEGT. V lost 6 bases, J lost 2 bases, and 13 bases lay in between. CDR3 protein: CASRDRRGNYGYTF. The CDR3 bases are TGTGCCAGCAGAGACCGCCGGGGAAACTATGGCTACACCTTC.

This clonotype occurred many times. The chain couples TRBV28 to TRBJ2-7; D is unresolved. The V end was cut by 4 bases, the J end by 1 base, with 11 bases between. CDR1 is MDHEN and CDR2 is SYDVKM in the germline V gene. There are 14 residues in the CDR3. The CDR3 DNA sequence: TGTGCCAGCAGTTCCCCTTATAGTTCCTACGAGCAGTACTTC. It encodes CASSSPYSSYEQYF.

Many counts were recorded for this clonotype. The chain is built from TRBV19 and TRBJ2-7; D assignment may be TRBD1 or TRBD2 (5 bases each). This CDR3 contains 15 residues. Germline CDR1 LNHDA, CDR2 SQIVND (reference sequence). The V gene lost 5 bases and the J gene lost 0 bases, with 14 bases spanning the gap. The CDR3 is CASSPSGTDSYEQYF. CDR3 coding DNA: TGTGCCAGTAGTCCTTCCGGGACGGACTCCTACGAGCAGTACTTC.

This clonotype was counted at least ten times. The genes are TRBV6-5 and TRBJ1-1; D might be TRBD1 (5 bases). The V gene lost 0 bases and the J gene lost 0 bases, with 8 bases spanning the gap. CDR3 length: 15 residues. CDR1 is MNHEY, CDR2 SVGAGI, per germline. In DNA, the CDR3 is TGTGCCAGCAGTTACTCGAAAGGGGTGAACACTGAAGCTTTCTTT. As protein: CASSYSKGVNTEAFF.

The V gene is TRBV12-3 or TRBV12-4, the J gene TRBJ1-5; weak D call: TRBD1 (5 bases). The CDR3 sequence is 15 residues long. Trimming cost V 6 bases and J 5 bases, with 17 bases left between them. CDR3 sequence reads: CASRLSGTPHQPQHF. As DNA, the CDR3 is TGTGCCAGCAGACTCTCCGGGACGCCTCATCAGCCCCAGCATTTT.

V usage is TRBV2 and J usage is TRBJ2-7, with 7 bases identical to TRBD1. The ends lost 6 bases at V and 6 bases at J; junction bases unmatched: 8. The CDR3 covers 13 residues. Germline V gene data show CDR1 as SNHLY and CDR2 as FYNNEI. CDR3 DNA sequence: TGTGCCAGCAGGTCGACAGGGCCTGCCGAGCAGTACTTC. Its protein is CASRSTGPAEQYF.

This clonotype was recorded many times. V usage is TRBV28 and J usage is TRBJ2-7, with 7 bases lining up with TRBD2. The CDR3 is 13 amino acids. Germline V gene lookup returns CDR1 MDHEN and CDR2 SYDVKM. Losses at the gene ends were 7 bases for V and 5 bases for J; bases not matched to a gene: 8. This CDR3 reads CASTGGGLHEQYF. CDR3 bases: TGTGCCAGCACGGGGGGAGGCCTCCACGAGCAGTACTTC.

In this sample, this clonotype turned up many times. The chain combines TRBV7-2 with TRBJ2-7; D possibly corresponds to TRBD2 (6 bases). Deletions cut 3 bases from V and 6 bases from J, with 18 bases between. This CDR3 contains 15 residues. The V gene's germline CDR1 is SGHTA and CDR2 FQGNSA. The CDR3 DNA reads TGTGCCAGCAGCTTCTACCCGCTCGGGGGAGGCGAGCAGTACTTC. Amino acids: CASSFYPLGGGEQYF.

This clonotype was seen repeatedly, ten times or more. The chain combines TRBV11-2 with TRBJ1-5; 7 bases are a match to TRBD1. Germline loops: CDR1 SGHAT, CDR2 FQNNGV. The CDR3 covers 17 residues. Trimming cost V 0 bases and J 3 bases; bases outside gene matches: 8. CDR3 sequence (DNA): TGTGCCAGCAGCTTAGACTGGACAGGAGGGAACAATCAGCCCCAGCATTTT. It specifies CASSLDWTGGNNQPQHF.

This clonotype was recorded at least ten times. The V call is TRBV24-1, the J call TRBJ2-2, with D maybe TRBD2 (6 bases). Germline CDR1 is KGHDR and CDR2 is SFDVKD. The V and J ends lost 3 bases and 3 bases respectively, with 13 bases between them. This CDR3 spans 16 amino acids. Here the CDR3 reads CATSDGGVVDTGELFF. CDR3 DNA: TGTGCCACCAGTGATGGAGGGGTTGTCGACACCGGGGAGCTGTTTTTT.

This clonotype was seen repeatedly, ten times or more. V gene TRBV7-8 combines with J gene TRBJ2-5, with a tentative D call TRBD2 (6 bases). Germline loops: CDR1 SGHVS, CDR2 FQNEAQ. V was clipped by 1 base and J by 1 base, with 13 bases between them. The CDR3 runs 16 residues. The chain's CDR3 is CASSLGRRGGQETQYF. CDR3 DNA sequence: TGTGCCAGCAGCTTAGGTAGAAGGGGAGGCCAAGAGACCCAGTACTTC.

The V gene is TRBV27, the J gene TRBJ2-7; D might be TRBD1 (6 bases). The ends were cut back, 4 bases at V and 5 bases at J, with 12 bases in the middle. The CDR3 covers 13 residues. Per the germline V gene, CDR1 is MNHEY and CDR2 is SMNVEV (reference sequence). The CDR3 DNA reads TGTGCCAGCAGTTCAACCCGACAGGACGAGCAGTACTTC. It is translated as CASSSTRQDEQYF.

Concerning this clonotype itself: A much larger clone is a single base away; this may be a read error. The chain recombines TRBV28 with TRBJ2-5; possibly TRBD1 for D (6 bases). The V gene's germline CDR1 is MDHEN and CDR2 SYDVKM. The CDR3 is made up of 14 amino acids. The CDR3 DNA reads TGTGCCAGCAGCGCTACCAACAGGGAAGAGACCAAGTACTTC. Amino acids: CASSATNREETKYF.

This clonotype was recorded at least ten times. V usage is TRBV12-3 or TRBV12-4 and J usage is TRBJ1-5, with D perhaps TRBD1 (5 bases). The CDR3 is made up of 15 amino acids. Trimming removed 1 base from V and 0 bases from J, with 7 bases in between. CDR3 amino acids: CASSLGGPSNQPQHF. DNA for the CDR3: TGTGCCAGCAGTTTAGGGGGCCCTAGCAATCAGCCCCAGCATTTT.

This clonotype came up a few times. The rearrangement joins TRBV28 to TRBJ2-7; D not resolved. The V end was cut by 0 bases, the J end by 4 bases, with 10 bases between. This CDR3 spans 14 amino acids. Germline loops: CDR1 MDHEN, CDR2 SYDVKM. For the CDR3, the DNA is TGTGCCAGCAGTTTATGGCTAACGGCATACGAGCAGTACTTC. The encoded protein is CASSLWLTAYEQYF.

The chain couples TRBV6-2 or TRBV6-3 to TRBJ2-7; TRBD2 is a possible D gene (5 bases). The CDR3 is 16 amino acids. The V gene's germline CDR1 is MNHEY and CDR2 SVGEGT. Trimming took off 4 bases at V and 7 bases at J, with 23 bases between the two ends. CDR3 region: CASSWTQEGPTKEQYF. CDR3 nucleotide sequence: TGTGCCAGCAGTTGGACCCAAGAGGGTCCTACGAAAGAGCAGTACTTC.

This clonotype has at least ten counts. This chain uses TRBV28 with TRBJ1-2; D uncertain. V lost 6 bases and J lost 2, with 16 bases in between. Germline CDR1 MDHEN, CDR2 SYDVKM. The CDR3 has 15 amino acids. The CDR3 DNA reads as TGTGCCAGCAGAAGCGCCAGGATTCGGAACTATGGCTACACCTTC. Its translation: CASRSARIRNYGYTF.

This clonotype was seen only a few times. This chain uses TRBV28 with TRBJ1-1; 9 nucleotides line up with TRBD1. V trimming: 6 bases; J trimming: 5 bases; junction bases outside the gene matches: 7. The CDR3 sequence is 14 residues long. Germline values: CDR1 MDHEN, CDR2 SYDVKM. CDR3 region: CASSTQGAGTEAFF. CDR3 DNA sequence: TGTGCCAGCAGCACACAGGGGGCGGGAACTGAAGCTTTCTTT.

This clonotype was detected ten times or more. Here the CDR3 reads CASSVGTAPGYEQYF. CDR3 sequence (DNA): TGTGCCAGCAGTGTAGGGACAGCTCCCGGATACGAGCAGTACTTC. The V and J genes are TRBV2 and TRBJ2-7; 7 nucleotides match TRBD1. J was trimmed by 4 bases and V by 4 bases; bases with no gene match: 10. CDR3 length equals 15 residues. Germline-derived CDR1 and CDR2 are SNHLY and FYNNEI.

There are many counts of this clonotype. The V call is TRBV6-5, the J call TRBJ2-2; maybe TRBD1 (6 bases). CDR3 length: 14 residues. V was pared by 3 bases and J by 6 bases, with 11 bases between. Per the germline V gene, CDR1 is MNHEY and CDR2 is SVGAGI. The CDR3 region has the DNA TGTGCCAGCAGTTATGGGGGCCGTGCCGGGGAGCTGTTTTTT. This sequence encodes CASSYGGRAGELFF.

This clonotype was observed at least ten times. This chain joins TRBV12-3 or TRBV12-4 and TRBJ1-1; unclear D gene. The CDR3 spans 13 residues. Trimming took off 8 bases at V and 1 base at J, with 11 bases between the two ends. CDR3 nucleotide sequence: TGTGCCAGCGGAGGTCGCGAGAACACTGAAGCTTTCTTT. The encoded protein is CASGGRENTEAFF.